This T cell receptor beta chain was captured in a study of cytomegalovirus exposure and HLA in healthy donors. Whole-study findings and limits: Exclusion applied to some V segments, including TRBV6-2 and TRBV6-3, as they were indistinguishable. Among TCR beta chains, those listed as cytomegalovirus-associated numbered around 160.

PCR amplification relied on 60 Vbeta primers (plus 13 Jbeta primers). Per the original methods: In a later analysis, the count reached some 73 million unique TCR beta chains, with about 10 million shared. Sequencing was performed with immunoSEQ multiplex PCR; in TCRdb, only in-frame clones are kept and a portion is missing. V, J and clone size reflect that table, while D and trimming were determined from the DNA. Of approximately 170,000 clones detected, 60% to 80% appear once; the ten largest clones hold less than 4%. The CDR3 contains 12 residues. Trimming shortened V by 6 bases and J by 4 bases, and 11 bases separated the two germline ends. Germline V lookup: CDR1 SQVTM, CDR2 ANQGSEA. In the case of this clone: Its antigen remains unidentified.

What was sequenced was PBMCs. The rearrangement uses TRBV29-1 and TRBJ2-3; perhaps TRBD2 as D (6 bases). This TCR was sampled from a woman aged 25 to 45 in good health and CMV-seropositive. CDR3 protein: CSVELAADTQYF. CDR3 DNA: TGCAGCGTCGAACTAGCAGCAGATACGCAGTATTTT.